Presented here are 10 T cell receptor beta chains from one specimen sequenced in a study of coeliac disease. This table comes from immunoSEQ multiplex PCR, and its TCRdb copy is limited to in-frame clones, with some not included. The sample consists of approximately 9,000 clones, 67% of them appearing once. Material: lamina propria lymphocytes from the gut. These receptors were obtained from a woman aged 60-75 years with celiac disease.

This chain joins TRBV6-5 and TRBJ1-1; 9 bases align to TRBD1. CDR1 MNHEY and CDR2 SVGAGI come from the germline V gene. Unmatched junction bases numbered 7, after V lost 2 bases and J lost 12 bases. The CDR3 loop spans 13 amino acids. CDR3 sequence reads: CASSYRDREGPFF. Here the CDR3 DNA reads TGTGCCAGCAGTTACCGGGACAGGGAAGGGCCTTTCTTT.

The genes are TRBV4-1 and TRBJ2-7, with 9 bases that match TRBD2. V was pared by 4 bases and J by 7 bases, with 8 bases of the junction left unmatched. Germline CDR1 MGHRA, CDR2 YSYEKL. The CDR3 runs 14 residues. The CDR3 is CASSPIAGAGEQYF. Here the CDR3 DNA reads TGCGCCAGCAGCCCCATAGCGGGGGCCGGTGAGCAGTACTTC.

V is TRBV2 and J is TRBJ1-2; D is perhaps TRBD1 (5 bases). There are 12 residues in the CDR3. CDR1 and CDR2 from the germline V gene are SNHLY and FYNNEI. The ends were cut back, 4 bases at V and 4 bases at J, with 7 bases in the middle. CDR3 amino acids: CASSAGLYGYTF. The CDR3 bases are TGTGCCAGCAGTGCGGGACTCTATGGCTACACCTTC.

CDR3: CASTPDGKGGRAFF. Here the CDR3 DNA reads TGTGCCAGCACCCCGGACGGGAAGGGAGGGAGGGCTTTCTTT. This chain links TRBV28 with TRBJ1-1; D not resolved. The germline V and J ends were trimmed by 7 bases and 11 bases, with 23 bases remaining between them. CDR1 is MDHEN, CDR2 SYDVKM, per germline. CDR3 length: 14 amino acids.

The rearrangement uses TRBV6-6 and TRBJ2-7; 13 positions agree with TRBD2. Germline trimming cut 7 bases from V and 3 bases from J; bases unmatched to any gene: 3. The CDR3 is made up of 14 amino acids. CDR1 and CDR2 from the germline V gene are MNHNY and SVGAGI (reference sequence). In DNA form, the CDR3 reads TGTGCCAGCACAAGGACTAGCGGGAGCTACGAGCAGTACTTC. Translating gives CASTRTSGSYEQYF.

V and J are TRBV15 and TRBJ2-3; tentatively, D is TRBD2 (7 bases). The germline V gene encodes CDR1 LNHNV and CDR2 YYDKDF (reference sequence). The CDR3 has 16 residues. Trimming stripped 5 bases from V and 0 bases from J, with 15 bases between. DNA for the CDR3: TGTGCCACCAGCTTGGGGGGGGGCAGTAGCACAGATACGCAGTATTTT. Amino acids: CATSLGGGSSTDTQYF. Complete variable domain (other parts from reference TRBV15 and TRBJ2-3): DAMVIQNPRYQVTQFGKPVTLSCSQTLNHNVMYWYQQKSSQAPKLLFHYYDKDFNNEADTPDNFQSRRPNTSFCFLDIRSPGLGDTAMYLCATSLGGGSSTDTQYFGPGTRLTVL.

J is TRBJ2-3 and V is TRBV18, with 9 bases matching TRBD2. CDR1 and CDR2 from the germline V gene are KGHSH and LQKENI. This CDR3 spans 16 amino acids. V lost 8 bases and J lost 4; bases outside the gene matches: 13. The CDR3 spells CASTREGASGPDTQYF. The CDR3, as DNA: TGTGCCAGCACGCGGGAGGGGGCTAGCGGACCAGATACGCAGTATTTT.

About this clone: At one end, the junction sequence differs from germline, possibly due to a read error. CDR3 amino acids: CSARSGSGPTGTQYF. The CDR3 DNA follows: TGCAGCGCCCGATCGGGTAGCGGGCCGACAGGTACGCAGTATTTT. This sequence joins TRBV29-1 and TRBJ2-3, with D possibly TRBD2 on 7 matching bases. CDR3 size: 15 residues. Per germline, CDR1 SQVTM and CDR2 ANQGSEA.

This chain links TRBV15 with TRBJ2-7, with D perhaps TRBD1 (6 bases). The CDR3 is made up of 16 amino acids. Germline values: CDR1 LNHNV, CDR2 YYDKDF (reference sequence). The V end was cut by 5 bases, the J end by 3 bases, with 20 bases between. The CDR3 DNA follows: TGTGCCACCAGCGGCCGCCGGACAGCTAGTTTCTACGAGCAGTACTTC. This encodes CATSGRRTASFYEQYF.

The CDR3 region has the DNA TGTGCCAGCAGTCCTAGCGGGAACGAGCAGTACTTC. Translating gives CASSPSGNEQYF. The chain carries TRBV7-9 and TRBJ2-7; TRBD2 matches 9 bases. CDR3 length: 12 amino acids. The germline CDR1 and CDR2 sequences are SEHNR and FQNEAQ (reference sequence). V gave up 6 bases and J gave up 5 bases; unmatched junction bases: 2.